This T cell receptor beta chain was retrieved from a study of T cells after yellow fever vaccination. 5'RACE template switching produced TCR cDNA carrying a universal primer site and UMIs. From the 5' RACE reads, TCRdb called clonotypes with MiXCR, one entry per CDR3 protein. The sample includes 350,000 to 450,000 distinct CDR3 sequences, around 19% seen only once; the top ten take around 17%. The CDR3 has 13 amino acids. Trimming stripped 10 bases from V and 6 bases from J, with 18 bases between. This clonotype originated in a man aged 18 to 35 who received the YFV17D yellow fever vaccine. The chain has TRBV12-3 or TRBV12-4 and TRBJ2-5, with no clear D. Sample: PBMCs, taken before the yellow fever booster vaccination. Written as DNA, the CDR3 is TGTGCCATCCGGCCGACATCCGAACAGACCCAGTACTTC. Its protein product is CAIRPTSEQTQYF.